The 2 T cell receptor beta chains given below trace back to one sample, sequenced in a study of CD8 T cells in ankylosing spondylitis. TCRdb used MiXCR to reprocess the 5' RACE reads, holding one entry per CDR3 protein. The sample shows about 36,000 distinct CDR3 sequences, roughly 9.6% of them seen only once. The specimen sequenced was synovial fluid, either unsorted or a sorted T cell fraction (not recorded which). The source is a male donor with ankylosing spondylitis.

The chain recombines TRBV11-2 with TRBJ2-3, with D unresolved. Germline loops: CDR1 SGHAT, CDR2 FQNNGV. CDR3 length: 11 residues. V shed 5 bases and J shed 6 bases, with 6 bases lying between them. CDR3 DNA: TGTGCCAGCAGCCGAGTGGATACGCAGTATTTT. Its protein is CASSRVDTQYF.

This clonotype was seen more than once but under ten times. The chain has TRBV7-9 and TRBJ2-7; 7 bases match TRBD2. This CDR3 region has 15 residues. Germline CDR1 SEHNR, CDR2 FQNEAQ (reference sequence). V lost 5 bases to trimming and J lost 1 base; unmatched junction nucleotides: 8. CDR3 in amino acids: CASSPPSGRSYEQYF. CDR3 DNA: TGTGCCAGCAGCCCTCCTAGCGGAAGGTCCTACGAGCAGTACTTC.